This T cell receptor beta chain was captured by sequencing in a study of T cell repertoires in cytomegalovirus infection. Study outcomes and limitations: It was HLA-C-restricted CMV-specific TCR beta clonotypes that dominated the response ex vivo.

There are a few counts of this clonotype. The antigen is undetermined. The CDR3 consists of 13 residues. V was shortened by 1 base and J by 7 bases, with 7 bases between the two germline ends. Germline lookup yields CDR1 SSHAT and CDR2 FNYEAQ (reference sequence). Using its own MiXCR run on the reads, TCRdb lists one record per CDR3 protein. The sample has fewer than 300,000 distinct CDR3 sequences, around 25% seen once. The V call is TRBV7-7, the J call TRBJ2-2; the D is unclear. Material: PBMCs. This clonotype was sampled from a human donor in good health (CMV status not recorded). Some clones in this sample may be carry-over from other donors' samples. The CDR3: CASSLGYGGELFF. DNA for the CDR3: TGTGCCAGCAGCTTAGGGTACGGCGGGGAGCTGTTTTTT.